These 9 T cell receptor beta chains were all obtained from the same sample, sequenced in a study of cytomegalovirus exposure and HLA in healthy donors. The PCR made use of 60 Vbeta and 13 Jbeta primers. Measured with immunoSEQ multiplex PCR; TCRdb has only the in-frame clones, and not every one. The sample holds 170,000 or so clones, roughly 79% seen once. What was sequenced was PBMCs. These receptors were taken from a male donor in good health and CMV-seronegative.

Here the CDR3 reads CASSLEQGRDGYTF. The CDR3, as DNA: TGTGCCAGCAGCTTGGAACAGGGACGTGACGGCTACACCTTC. This chain connects TRBV5-4 to TRBJ1-2; tentatively, D is TRBD1 (6 bases). CDR3 length: 14 residues. Germline assignment: CDR1 SGHNT and CDR2 YYREEE (reference sequence). Trimming removed 0 bases from V and 8 bases from J, with 14 bases in between.

The chain is built from TRBV28 and TRBJ2-1; a possible D gene is TRBD2 (6 bases). The CDR3 has 15 residues. CDR1 and CDR2 from the germline V gene are MDHEN and SYDVKM. Trimming removed 8 bases from V and 7 bases from J, with 21 bases in between. CDR3 nucleotides: TGTGCCAGCGGCAATCGGCGGGATGCGAAGAATGAGCAGTTCTTC. Translating it yields CASGNRRDAKNEQFF.

This clone showed up just a few times. V and J are TRBV7-6 and TRBJ1-3, with D hard to call. V was trimmed by 2 bases and J by 0 bases, leaving 8 bases between them. CDR1 is SGHVS, CDR2 FNYEAQ, per germline. The CDR3 length is 15 residues. The CDR3 coding sequence is TGTGCCAGCAGCTTACGCGGAATCTCTGGAAACACCATATATTTT. It codes for CASSLRGISGNTIYF.

The CDR3 bases are TGTGCCAGCAGTGATACCTACGAGCAGTACTTC. Amino acids: CASSDTYEQYF. The chain carries TRBV6-1 and TRBJ2-5, with D hard to call. The DNA end is a closer match to TRBJ2-7, so the J assignment may be wrong. Germline assignment: CDR1 MNHNS and CDR2 SASEGT. This CDR3 spans 11 amino acids.

This chain links TRBV28 with TRBJ2-1, with TRBD2 identical over 11 bases. Trimming at V came to 4 bases and at J to 9 bases, leaving 5 bases not matched to a gene. Germline CDR1 and CDR2: MDHEN and SYDVKM. The CDR3 runs 14 residues. The CDR3 protein is CASSSSSGRREQFF. The CDR3 nucleotides are TGTGCCAGCAGTTCCTCTAGCGGGAGGCGTGAGCAGTTCTTC.

This clone showed up just once. The junction differs from germline at one of its ends, possibly a read error. The chain links TRBV18 to TRBJ2-1, with D possibly TRBD1 on 5 matching bases. The CDR3 contains 13 residues. Germline lookup yields CDR1 KGHSH and CDR2 LQKENI. Here the CDR3 reads CASLPDSYNEQFF. Here the CDR3 DNA reads TGTGCCAGCTTACCAGACAGCTACAATGAGCAGTTCTTC.

This clone was seen a handful of times. The chain employs TRBV28 and TRBJ2-7; D might be TRBD1 (5 bases). Trimming took off 2 bases at V and 0 bases at J, with 8 bases between the two ends. This CDR3 spans 14 amino acids. CDR1 MDHEN and CDR2 SYDVKM come from the germline V gene. The CDR3 region is CASSLRGASYEQYF. In nucleotides, the CDR3 is TGTGCCAGCAGTTTAAGGGGCGCCTCCTACGAGCAGTACTTC.

About this clone: A much more abundant neighbour one base away suggests this may be a read error. Other nucleotide sequences from this sample produce the same CDR3. The V call is TRBV6-5, the J call TRBJ1-5, with a weak D call TRBD1 (6 bases). V gave up 4 bases and J gave up 2 bases, with 9 bases separating them. Germline assignment: CDR1 MNHEY and CDR2 SVGAGI. The CDR3 is 14 amino acids. Here the CDR3 reads CASSSRQGNQPQHF. DNA for the CDR3: TGTGCCAGCAGTTCCCGACAGGGCAATCAGCCCCAGCATTTT.

V usage is TRBV6-5 and J usage is TRBJ1-3, with 9 bases lining up with TRBD1. There are 15 residues in the CDR3. Germline assignment: CDR1 MNHEY and CDR2 SVGAGI. With 0 bases clipped from V and 4 bases from J, the junction kept 1 base outside the gene matches. CDR3 nucleotides: TGTGCCAGCAGTTACTCAGGGACAGGGGGAAACACCATATATTTT. This translates into CASSYSGTGGNTIYF.